This entry is about one T cell receptor beta chain. The sample comes from a study of blood T cell repertoires in COVID-19. Study overall: From T cells, B-cell-depleted T cells, or PBMCs came the material, which was cDNA or gDNA.

Germline-derived CDR1 and CDR2 are WNHNN and SYGVQD (reference sequence). This CDR3 region has 13 residues. V was trimmed by 1 base and J by 7 bases, leaving 10 bases between them. Method: immunoSEQ multiplex PCR; TCRdb's copy keeps in-frame clones and lacks some. This sample has hundreds of thousands of clones; about nine tenths occur once, and the top ten carry approximately 12%. The V call is TRBV10-1, the J call TRBJ1-2; D gene unclear. This sequence was found in a woman in her forties or fifties with COVID-19, enrolled during active disease. The sequenced material came from peripheral blood. The CDR3 spells CASSEFAGSGYTF. The CDR3, as DNA: TGCGCCAGCAGTGAGTTTGCAGGTTCTGGCTACACCTTC.